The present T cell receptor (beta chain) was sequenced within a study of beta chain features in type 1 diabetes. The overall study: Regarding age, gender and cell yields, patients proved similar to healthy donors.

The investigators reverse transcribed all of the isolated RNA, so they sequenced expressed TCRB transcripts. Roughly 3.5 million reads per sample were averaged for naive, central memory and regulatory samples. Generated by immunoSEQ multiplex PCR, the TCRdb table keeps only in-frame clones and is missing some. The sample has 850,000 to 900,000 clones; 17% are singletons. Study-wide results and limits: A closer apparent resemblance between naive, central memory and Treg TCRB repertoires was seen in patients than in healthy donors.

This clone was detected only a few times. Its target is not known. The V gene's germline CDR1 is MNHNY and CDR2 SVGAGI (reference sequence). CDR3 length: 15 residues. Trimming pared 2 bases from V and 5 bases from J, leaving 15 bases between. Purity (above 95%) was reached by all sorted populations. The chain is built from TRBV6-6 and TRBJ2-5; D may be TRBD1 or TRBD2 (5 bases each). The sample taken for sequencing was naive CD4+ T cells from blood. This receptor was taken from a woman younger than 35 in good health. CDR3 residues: CASSYGGRERETQYF. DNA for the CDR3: TGTGCCAGCAGTTACGGTGGCAGGGAGAGGGAGACCCAGTACTTC.